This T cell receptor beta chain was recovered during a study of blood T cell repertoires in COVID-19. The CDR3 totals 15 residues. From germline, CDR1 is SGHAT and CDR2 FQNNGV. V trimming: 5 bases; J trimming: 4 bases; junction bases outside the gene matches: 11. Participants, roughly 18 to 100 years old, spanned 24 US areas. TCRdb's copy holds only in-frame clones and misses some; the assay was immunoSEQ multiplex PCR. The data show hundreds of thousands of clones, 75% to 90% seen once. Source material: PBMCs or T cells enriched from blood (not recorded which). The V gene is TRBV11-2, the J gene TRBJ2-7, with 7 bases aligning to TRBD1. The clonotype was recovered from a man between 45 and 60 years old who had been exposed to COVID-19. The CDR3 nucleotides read TGTGCCAGCAGCCGAATACGGGACAGAGGTTACGAGCAGTACTTC. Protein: CASSRIRDRGYEQYF.